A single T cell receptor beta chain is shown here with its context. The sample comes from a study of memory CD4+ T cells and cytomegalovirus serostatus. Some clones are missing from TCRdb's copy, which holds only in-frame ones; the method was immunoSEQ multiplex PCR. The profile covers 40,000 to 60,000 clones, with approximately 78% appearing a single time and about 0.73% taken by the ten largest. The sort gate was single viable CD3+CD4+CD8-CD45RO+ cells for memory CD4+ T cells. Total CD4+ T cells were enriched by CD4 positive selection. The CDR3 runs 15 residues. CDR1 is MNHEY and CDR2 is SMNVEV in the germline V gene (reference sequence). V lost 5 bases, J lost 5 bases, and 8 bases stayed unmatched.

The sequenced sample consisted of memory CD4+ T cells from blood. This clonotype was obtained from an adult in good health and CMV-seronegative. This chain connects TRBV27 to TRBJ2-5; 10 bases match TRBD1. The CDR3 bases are TGTGCCAGCAGTCCTAGACAGGGGGCGGGGGAGACCCAGTACTTC. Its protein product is CASSPRQGAGETQYF.